What follows are 28 T cell receptor beta chains derived from one specimen sequenced in a study of STAT3 mutations in large granular lymphocyte leukemia. Clones were read by immunoSEQ multiplex PCR, and TCRdb kept only the in-frame ones, dropping some. The sample includes approximately 10,000 clones, 60% to 85% of them seen just once. Study-wide results and caveats: Every T-cell large granular lymphocyte leukemia patient had at least one immunodominant TCR beta clonotype.

The antigens these receptors bind are not known. Sequencing input: peripheral blood mononuclear cells. Receptor source: a man in his fifties or sixties with T-cell large granular lymphocyte leukemia. Some clones in this sample may be carry-over from other donors' samples.

The sample holds one count of this clone. J is TRBJ2-5 and V is TRBV25-1, with 9 bases matching TRBD1. CDR1 is MGHDK and CDR2 is SYGVNS in the germline V gene. V was pared by 2 bases and J by 5 bases, with 6 bases of the junction left unmatched. The CDR3 consists of 15 residues. The CDR3 bases are TGTGCCAGCAGTGAAGGACAGGGGCTTGGGGAGACCCAGTACTTC. It encodes CASSEGQGLGETQYF.

The CDR3 loop reads CASSLTVGYEQYF. In nucleotides, the CDR3 is TGTGCCAGCAGCCTGACAGTTGGGTACGAGCAGTACTTC. The V call is TRBV9, the J call TRBJ2-7; possibly TRBD1 for D (5 bases). The CDR3 loop spans 13 amino acids. V shed 4 bases and J shed 4 bases, with 12 bases lying between them. CDR1 is SGDLS, CDR2 YYNGEE, per germline.

The V and J genes are TRBV6-6 and TRBJ1-2; no clear D gene. Germline values: CDR1 MNHNY, CDR2 SVGAGI (reference sequence). V lost 5 bases and J lost 5, with 18 bases in between. This CDR3 contains 15 residues. This CDR3 is CASSPDPPDGYGYTF. The CDR3 coding sequence is TGTGCCAGCAGTCCCGACCCACCCGATGGGTATGGCTACACCTTC.

The V call is TRBV18, the J call TRBJ2-6, with D unresolved. CDR3 length equals 14 residues. V was clipped by 3 bases and J by 1 base, with 4 bases between them. In germline, CDR1 is KGHSH, CDR2 LQKENI. The CDR3 DNA reads as TGTGCCAGCTCACCGGGGTCTGGGGCCAACGTCCTGACTTTC. It yields the protein CASSPGSGANVLTF.

The chain is built from TRBV27 and TRBJ1-1; D call uncertain. The germline CDR1 and CDR2 sequences are MNHEY and SMNVEV (reference sequence). V was cut by 5 bases and J by 5 bases, with 12 bases left in between. The CDR3 has 13 amino acids. The CDR3 DNA reads as TGTGCCAGCAGTGGGCCAGGTGTGACTGAAGCTTTCTTT. Amino acid sequence: CASSGPGVTEAFF.

The chain uses TRBV6-5 and TRBJ2-7; D ambiguous. Germline V gives CDR1 MNHEY, CDR2 SVGAGI. CDR3 size: 14 residues. Between the trimmed V and J ends, which lost 2 bases and 6 bases, there was a span of 14 bases. The CDR3 DNA follows: TGTGCCAGCAGTTACAGAACAGCGCCTGGCGAGCAGTACTTC. Protein: CASSYRTAPGEQYF.

The chain has TRBV19 and TRBJ1-1, with D possibly TRBD1 on 6 matching bases. Germline CDR1 LNHDA, CDR2 SQIVND (reference sequence). Trimming removed 5 bases from V and 1 base from J, with 14 bases in between. The CDR3 runs to 15 residues. The CDR3 DNA is TGTGCCAGTAGTTTCCGACAGGTTTGGAACACTGAAGCTTTCTTT. Translating gives CASSFRQVWNTEAFF.

This clone appeared a few times. This chain connects TRBV10-3 to TRBJ1-1, with D unclear. There are 14 residues in the CDR3. Per germline, CDR1 ENHRY and CDR2 SYGVKD. V lost 3 bases and J 0 bases, leaving 8 bases between the germline ends. CDR3 region: CAISEVSMNTEAFF. In DNA, the CDR3 is TGTGCCATCAGTGAAGTCTCTATGAACACTGAAGCTTTCTTT.

The V gene is TRBV27, the J gene TRBJ2-3; D is possibly TRBD2 (6 bases). The CDR3 contains 16 residues. The V gene lost 5 bases and the J gene lost 4 bases, with 19 bases spanning the gap. CDR1 is MNHEY, CDR2 SMNVEV, per germline (reference sequence). The CDR3 reads CASSPGTARYSDTQYF. The DNA of the CDR3 is TGTGCCAGCAGTCCCGGGACTGCCCGGTATTCAGATACGCAGTATTTT.

This clone was seen just once. The genes are TRBV28 and TRBJ1-2, with D maybe TRBD1 (5 bases). The CDR3 has 15 residues. Between the trimmed V and J ends, which lost 6 bases and 6 bases, there was a span of 20 bases. The germline V gene has CDR1 MDHEN and CDR2 SYDVKM. The CDR3 loop is CASRATSTGTDGYTF. CDR3 bases: TGTGCCAGCAGGGCGACCAGTACCGGGACCGATGGCTACACCTTC.

The chain joins TRBV20-1 to TRBJ1-2, with unresolved D. This CDR3 spans 10 amino acids. Trimming stripped 3 bases from V and 4 bases from J, with 3 bases between. The germline CDR1 and CDR2 sequences are DFQATT and SNEGSKA (reference sequence). The CDR3 nucleotides are TGCAGTGCTAGTGTCTATGGCTACACCTTC. Encoded protein: CSASVYGYTF.

V and J are TRBV7-9 and TRBJ2-7, with D uncertain. Germline CDR1 reads SEHNR; CDR2 reads FQNEAQ (reference sequence). This CDR3 has 14 residues. Between the trimmed V and J ends, which lost 3 bases and 0 bases, there was a span of 9 bases. CDR3 sequence: CASSFVVGSYEQYF. The CDR3 bases are TGTGCCAGCAGCTTCGTTGTCGGCTCCTACGAGCAGTACTTC.

This clone was seen a few times. The chain has TRBV28 and TRBJ2-7; 10 nucleotides match TRBD2. Per the germline V gene, CDR1 is MDHEN and CDR2 is SYDVKM. The CDR3 contains 16 residues. Losses at the gene ends were 3 bases for V and 4 bases for J; bases not matched to a gene: 9. The CDR3 DNA sequence: TGTGCCAGCAGTTTTTCCTGGCTAGCGGGAGTTTACGAGCAGTACTTC. It yields the protein CASSFSWLAGVYEQYF.

The table lists this clone with a count of one. This chain joins TRBV9 and TRBJ2-3; TRBD1 matches at 9 bases. Germline CDR1 SGDLS, CDR2 YYNGEE. J was trimmed by 3 bases and V by 4 bases; bases with no gene match: 6. The CDR3 runs 15 residues. The CDR3: CASSPRTGATDTQYF. The CDR3 DNA reads TGTGCCAGCAGCCCCCGGACAGGGGCAACAGATACGCAGTATTTT. Based on the CDR3 plus reference TRBV9 and TRBJ2-3, the full variable domain is DSGVTQTPKHLITATGQRVTLRCSPRSGDLSVYWYQQSLDQGLQFLIQYYNGEERAKGNILERFSAQQFPDLHSELNLSSLELGDSALYFCASSPRTGATDTQYFGPGTRLTVL.

This chain uses TRBV14 with TRBJ2-7; D remains unclear. Germline CDR1 is SGHDN and CDR2 is FVKESK. The V end was cut by 2 bases, the J end by 2 bases, with 1 base between. The CDR3 sequence is 11 residues long. CDR3 nucleotides: TGTGCCAGCAGCCAAACCTACGAGCAGTACTTC. Amino acids: CASSQTYEQYF.

The gene calls are TRBV5-1 and TRBJ2-7, with TRBD2 identical over 7 bases. The CDR3 has 15 amino acids. V lost 4 bases to trimming and J lost 2 bases; unmatched junction nucleotides: 9. Germline V lookup: CDR1 SGHRS, CDR2 YFSETQ. The CDR3 nucleotides are TGCGCCAGCAGCCAAACCTCAGGGACTACCTACGAGCAGTACTTC. It yields the protein CASSQTSGTTYEQYF.

This clone was counted once. V usage is TRBV6-6 and J usage is TRBJ1-4; D is perhaps TRBD1 (6 bases). This CDR3 is built from 16 residues. V lost 6 bases and J 4 bases, leaving 18 bases between the germline ends. The germline gives CDR1 MNHNY, CDR2 SVGAGI (reference sequence). Here the CDR3 reads CASSHLGQSLNEKLFF. In DNA form, the CDR3 reads TGTGCCAGCAGCCACTTAGGACAGAGTCTTAATGAAAAACTGTTTTTT.

The J gene is TRBJ1-3, the V gene TRBV30, with D perhaps matching TRBD1 (5 bases). The CDR3 loop spans 15 amino acids. The germline V gene encodes CDR1 GTSNPN and CDR2 SVGIG (reference sequence). The V end lost 1 base, the J end lost 8 bases, and 18 bases lay between the germline ends. The CDR3 bases are TGTGCCTGGAGTGAACGGACTGGGGCGGGGGACACCATATATTTT. Translating it yields CAWSERTGAGDTIYF.

The chain is built from TRBV4-2 and TRBJ2-7, with 7 bases matching TRBD1. V was pared by 2 bases and J by 2 bases, with 9 bases of the junction left unmatched. The CDR3 has 16 amino acids. Germline CDR1 and CDR2: LGHNA and YNFKEQ. CDR3 nucleotides: TGTGCCAGCAGCCAAAATCTAGGGACAGTGGCCTACGAGCAGTACTTC. Translation: CASSQNLGTVAYEQYF.

This clone was observed once. The V call is TRBV7-3, the J call TRBJ2-3; 8 positions match TRBD1. Germline-derived CDR1 and CDR2 are SGHTA and FQGTGA. This CDR3 contains 16 residues. V shed 2 bases, J shed 2 bases, and the junction held 6 bases outside the gene matches. The CDR3 region is CASSLLGQGDTDTQYF. For the CDR3, the DNA is TGTGCCAGCAGCTTATTAGGACAGGGTGACACAGATACGCAGTATTTT.

The V and J genes are TRBV18 and TRBJ2-3; D not resolved. CDR3 size: 12 residues. The germline CDR1 and CDR2 sequences are KGHSH and LQKENI. Trimming cost V 2 bases and J 5 bases, with 5 bases left between them. This CDR3 is CASSPSLDTQYF. CDR3 DNA: TGTGCCAGCTCACCAAGCCTAGATACGCAGTATTTT.

This clone was observed a handful of times. The genes are TRBV19 and TRBJ2-1; 8 bases align to TRBD2. The germline V gene has CDR1 LNHDA and CDR2 SQIVND (reference sequence). V lost 7 bases, J lost 5 bases, and 13 bases stayed unmatched. The CDR3 length is 16 residues. The CDR3 nucleotides read TGTGCCAGTACTCTAGGGGGAGGTAGCGGGAACAATGAGCAGTTCTTC. Its protein is CASTLGGGSGNNEQFF.

The J gene is TRBJ1-5, the V gene TRBV30; 10 bases fit TRBD1. The CDR3 has 14 amino acids. Unmatched junction bases numbered 4, after V lost 3 bases and J lost 5 bases. The germline V gene has CDR1 GTSNPN and CDR2 SVGIG (reference sequence). CDR3 sequence reads: CAWSGDRGHQPQHF. CDR3 bases: TGTGCCTGGAGCGGTGACAGGGGGCATCAGCCCCAGCATTTT.

The chain combines TRBV10-3 with TRBJ1-1; TRBD1 matches at 8 bases. Germline CDR1 ENHRY, CDR2 SYGVKD. The CDR3 has 14 residues. V shed 3 bases and J 7 bases; nucleotides not matched to a gene: 7. CDR3: CAISDSDRVHEAFF. The CDR3, as DNA: TGTGCCATCAGTGACTCGGACAGGGTGCATGAAGCTTTCTTT.

V usage is TRBV2 and J usage is TRBJ2-7, with 7 bases matching TRBD1. CDR3 length: 13 residues. Trimming removed 5 bases from V and 9 bases from J; junction bases left unmatched: 10. CDR1 is SNHLY, CDR2 FYNNEI, per germline. The CDR3 loop is CASSPGQRGRQYF. CDR3 nucleotide sequence: TGTGCCAGCAGTCCGGGACAGAGAGGACGGCAGTACTTC.

This clone was counted once. This chain links TRBV28 with TRBJ1-2; a weak D match, TRBD1 (5 bases). CDR1 and CDR2 from the germline V gene are MDHEN and SYDVKM. V was cut by 5 bases and J by 8 bases, with 15 bases left in between. The length of the CDR3 is 13 residues. CDR3 protein: CASSPAGRRGYTF. The CDR3 nucleotides are TGTGCCAGCAGTCCCGCAGGGAGACGAGGCTACACCTTC.

V usage is TRBV2 and J usage is TRBJ2-5; D may be TRBD1 (5 bases). Germline loops: CDR1 SNHLY, CDR2 FYNNEI. The CDR3 is 14 residues long. V gave up 7 bases and J gave up 6 bases, with 18 bases separating them. Here the CDR3 reads CASNPTVLGKTQYF. CDR3 bases: TGTGCCAGCAATCCGACAGTCCTCGGAAAGACCCAGTACTTC.

This chain uses TRBV11-2 with TRBJ2-2; no reliable D call. The ends were cut back, 5 bases at V and 4 bases at J, with 17 bases in the middle. The length of the CDR3 is 16 residues. CDR1 and CDR2 from the germline V gene are SGHAT and FQNNGV. The CDR3 DNA reads as TGTGCCAGCAGCCTCCGACTCGGGTCGGGCACCGGGGAGCTGTTTTTT. Translating gives CASSLRLGSGTGELFF.